The rows below give T cell receptor beta chains drawn from one sample of a study of blood T cells in healthy people across ages. TCRdb analysed the 5' RACE reads with MiXCR anew, one entry per CDR3 protein. The sample records 1.5 million to 2 million distinct CDR3 sequences, almost 35% being singletons. The sequencing sample was made of blood. All receptors derive from a woman in her 30s in good health. The CDR3 runs from the conserved cysteine through the conserved F or W. The D gene is left open where the match is weak. Clone size, where shown, is once, few, many, or a class for clones that have expanded.

few,TRBJ1-5,TRBV27,TRBD1,TGTGCCAGCAAGCGGGACAGGGGTGGTCAGCCCCAGCATTTT,CASKRDRGGQPQHF
.,TRBJ2-1,TRBV11-1,TRBD1,TGTGCCAGCAGCTGGGACAGGGTGATCGATGAGCAGTTCTTC,CASSWDRVIDEQFF
few,TRBJ2-5,TRBV4-2,TRBD1,TGTGCCAGCAGCGACCGGGACAGGGCCCAAGAGACCCAGTACTTC,CASSDRDRAQETQYF
.,TRBJ2-7,TRBV18,.,TGTGCCAGCTCCCAAACGACAGGTCCCGACACCCAGTACTTC,CASSQTTGPDTQYF
.,TRBJ2-3,TRBV7-6,.,TGTGCCAGCAGCTTAGGTGTAGTCGTCACAGATACGCAGTATTTT,CASSLGVVVTDTQYF
few,TRBJ1-2,TRBV20-1,.,TGCAGTGCTAGTATTAAAGGAAACTATGGCTACACCTTC,CSASIKGNYGYTF
.,TRBJ2-7,TRBV5-1,TRBD2,TGCGCCAGCAGCTTGGGGCCTAGCGGGAGTCTCACGGGACCCCTCTCCTACGAGCAGTACTTC,CASSLGPSGSLTGPLSYEQYF
.,TRBJ2-5,TRBV20-1,.,TGCAGTGCTAGGAAGGGGACCCAGTACTTC,CSARKGTQYF
many,TRBJ2-5,TRBV25-1,.,TGCGCCAGCAGAGACAGGCTACAAGAGACCCAGTACTTC,CASRDRLQETQYF
.,TRBJ2-2,TRBV20-1,.,TGCAGTGCTAGAGATCTGGGTAGCGTCGGGCGGAACACCGGGGAGCGGTTTTTT,CSARDLGSVGRNTGERFF
few,TRBJ2-1,TRBV11-2,TRBD1,TGTGCCAGCAGCACCTGGACAGGGGGCCACACTAGGTACAATGAGCAGTTCTTC,CASSTWTGGHTRYNEQFF
.,TRBJ2-1,TRBV6-2/TRBV6-3,TRBD1,TGTGCCAGCAGTCGCCCACAGGGGAACTCCTACAATGAGCAGTTCTTC,CASSRPQGNSYNEQFF
.,TRBJ2-1,TRBV10-3,TRBD2,TGCGCCATCAGTGAGAACGGGAGGGGGTGGAATGAGCAGTTCTTC,CAISENGRGWNEQFF
many,TRBJ2-5,TRBV7-6,TRBD2,TGTGCCAGCAGCTTGGCGGGAGGCGGCGGAGAGACCCAGTACTTC,CASSLAGGGGETQYF
.,TRBJ2-5,TRBV5-1,TRBD1,TGCGCCAGCACCCGAGGGGGCGGGCAAGAGACCCAGTACTTC,CASTRGGGQETQYF
few,TRBJ2-7,TRBV6-1,TRBD1,TGTGCCAGCAGGAGGGACAGGGGGGCCTCCTACGAGCAGTACTTC,CASRRDRGASYEQYF
few,TRBJ1-1,TRBV5-4,.,TGTGCCAGCAGCTTGTCAACAGCGATTGTGTTACAGGGAACTGAAGCTTTCTTT,CASSLSTAIVLQGTEAFF
.,TRBJ2-3,TRBV20-1,.,TGCAGTGCTAGAGATGGACTCCCAGATACGCAGTATTTT,CSARDGLPDTQYF
.,TRBJ2-1,TRBV7-9,.,TGTGCCAGCAGCTTAGGAATGGGGGGACCGTACAATGAGCAGTTCTTC,CASSLGMGGPYNEQFF
.,TRBJ2-7,TRBV5-1,.,TGCGCCTGCAGCTTTGGAACCCGGGACTCGAACTACGAGCAGTACTTC,CACSFGTRDSNYEQYF
.,TRBJ2-1,TRBV6-2/TRBV6-3,TRBD2,TGTGCCAGCAGGCATAGCGGGGGGGCCTGGAATGAGCAGTTCTTC,CASRHSGGAWNEQFF
.,TRBJ2-7,TRBV4-2,.,TGTGCCAGCAGCCAAGAAGCTAGCCGCTACGAGCAGTACTTC,CASSQEASRYEQYF
.,TRBJ1-1,TRBV10-3,.,TGTGCCATCAGGGACCGACCGAACACTGAAGCTTTCTTT,CAIRDRPNTEAFF
many,TRBJ2-2,TRBV5-1,TRBD2,TGCGCCAGCAGCTTGGGGACTAGCGGGCTTAACACCGGGGAGCTGTTTTTT,CASSLGTSGLNTGELFF
.,TRBJ2-1,TRBV20-1,.,TGCAGTGCTAGAGATGCCGGGTCATACTCCAATGAGCAGTTCTTC,CSARDAGSYSNEQFF
few,TRBJ1-2,TRBV4-1,.,TGCGCCAGCAGAATCACAGGGACTAGCAACTATGGCTACACCTTC,CASRITGTSNYGYTF
few,TRBJ2-1,TRBV6-2/TRBV6-3,TRBD2,TGTGCCATCGCCAGGACTAGCGGGACCTACAATGAGCAGTTCTTC,CAIARTSGTYNEQFF
.,TRBJ2-3,TRBV18,.,TGTGCCAGCTCACCTGGGACGGGGATAAGCACAGATACGCAGTATTTT,CASSPGTGISTDTQYF
.,TRBJ2-1,TRBV13,.,TGTGCCAGCAGCTTAGTTAAATCCGGGGAGCAGTTCTTC,CASSLVKSGEQFF
.,TRBJ1-2,TRBV29-1,TRBD1,TGCAGCCCGGGACAGGGGCTCTGTGGCTACACCTTC,CSPGQGLCGYTF
few,TRBJ2-3,TRBV6-6,.,TGTGCCAGTACCATCCAGGAGACCACAGATACGCAGTATTTT,CASTIQETTDTQYF
.,TRBJ2-1,TRBV2,.,TGTGCCAACTTAGACAGTTCCTACAATGAGCAGTTCTTC,CANLDSSYNEQFF
.,TRBJ2-1,TRBV20-1,TRBD2,TGCAGTGCTGAGGGACTAGCGGTGTACAATGAGCAGTTCTTC,CSAEGLAVYNEQFF
many,TRBJ1-5,TRBV20-1,.,TGCAGTGCAACCAGGAGGGGCAATCAGCCCCAGCATTTT,CSATRRGNQPQHF
.,TRBJ2-2,TRBV10-1,.,TGCGCCAGCAGGGACGGGCCTACCGGGGAGCTGTTTTTT,CASRDGPTGELFF
few,TRBJ2-1,TRBV18,.,TGTGCCAGCTCACCAAACCAGTACAATGAGCAGTTCTTC,CASSPNQYNEQFF
few,TRBJ1-1,TRBV5-1,TRBD1,TGCGCCAGCAGCGGAACAGGGGCGGGGACTGAAGCTTTCTTT,CASSGTGAGTEAFF
.,TRBJ1-1,TRBV20-1,.,TGCAGTGCAGCAGGGGTTACTGAAGCTTTCTTT,CSAAGVTEAFF
.,TRBJ1-2,TRBV28,.,TGTGCCAGCAGTTTAGAGGCGACCGGCTACACCTTC,CASSLEATGYTF
few,TRBJ2-1,TRBV27,.,TGTGCCAGCAGTTTAGCCACTAGCACTGAGCAGTTCTTC,CASSLATSTEQFF
few,TRBJ2-7,TRBV15,.,TGTGCCACCAGCACAGCCGAAGGCACTCGGGGAACCTACGAGCAGTACTTC,CATSTAEGTRGTYEQYF